This T cell receptor beta chain was recovered during a study of blood T cell repertoires in COVID-19. The germline V gene encodes CDR1 SGDLS and CDR2 YYNGEE. The CDR3 runs 16 residues. V was clipped by 4 bases and J by 2 bases; unmatched bases: 4. Measured with immunoSEQ multiplex PCR; TCRdb has only the in-frame clones, and not every one. Of roughly 400,000 clones in the sample, about 88% were seen once. This receptor was identified in a woman younger than 30 who had been exposed to COVID-19. Sequenced: PBMCs or T cells enriched from blood (not recorded which). This chain joins TRBV9 and TRBJ2-3; 13 nucleotides match TRBD2. Here the CDR3 reads CASSRGLAGYTDTQYF. The CDR3 coding sequence is TGTGCCAGCAGCCGGGGACTAGCGGGATACACAGATACGCAGTATTTT. Combining the CDR3 with reference TRBV9 and TRBJ2-3 gives the whole variable domain DSGVTQTPKHLITATGQRVTLRCSPRSGDLSVYWYQQSLDQGLQFLIQYYNGEERAKGNILERFSAQQFPDLHSELNLSSLELGDSALYFCASSRGLAGYTDTQYFGPGTRLTVL.